Included here is one T cell receptor beta chain sequence, with context. CDR3 length: 16 amino acids. Germline V gives CDR1 MDHEN, CDR2 SYDVKM. V lost 3 bases and J lost 5; bases outside the gene matches: 9. Authors' methods: The assay estimated nucleated cells by amplifying reference gene primers. Profiled with immunoSEQ multiplex PCR; TCRdb holds only in-frame clones, not every one. The V and J calls and the clone size are those of that table, but D and trimming were determined from the DNA. The sample lists about 230,000 clones, 80% to 90% seen once, with 9.5% to 13% in the top ten. Patients in Seattle were enrolled during active infection, then followed longitudinally. This entry comes from a study of blood T cell repertoires in COVID-19.

The TCR comes from a man aged 50 to 60 with COVID-19, enrolled during active disease. This chain joins TRBV28 and TRBJ1-1; 10 bases agree with TRBD1. The specimen was peripheral blood. The CDR3 here is CASSFDRGRSGTEAFF. The CDR3 DNA reads TGTGCCAGCAGTTTTGACAGGGGGCGGAGTGGTACTGAAGCTTTCTTT.